This T cell receptor (beta chain) was recovered during a study of shared clonotypes between healthy human individuals. Study conclusions and caveats: Having only a few donors restricted how much genetic and exposure-history diversity was captured. Against clonotypes common to all four donors, non-shared ones had lower generation probabilities. The sampled material consisted only of blood, and tissue repertoires are likely to differ.

In regard to this clone: Its antigen is as yet unknown.

Sequencing was performed with immunoSEQ multiplex PCR; in TCRdb, only in-frame clones are kept and a portion is missing. Counted here are roughly 590,000 clones, just under 97% occurring once; the ten biggest clones make up less than 0.13%. The CDR3 covers 16 residues. V lost 2 bases, J lost 2 bases, and 13 bases lay in between. CDR1 is SNHLY and CDR2 is FYNNEI in the germline V gene. Positive CCR7 selection of CD45RO-negative cells yielded the naive CD8 cells, and terminally differentiated effector memory CD45RA+ cells were excluded. Donation came from healthy HIV-negative adults that had no recent acute infections or vaccinations.

The sequencing input was naive CD8+ T cells sorted from blood. This sequence originates from a woman under 40 in good health. The chain joins TRBV2 to TRBJ2-1; D remains ambiguous. CDR3 protein: CASSELGRQPYNEQFF. CDR3 bases: TGTGCCAGCAGTGAACTCGGTCGCCAACCCTACAATGAGCAGTTCTTC.